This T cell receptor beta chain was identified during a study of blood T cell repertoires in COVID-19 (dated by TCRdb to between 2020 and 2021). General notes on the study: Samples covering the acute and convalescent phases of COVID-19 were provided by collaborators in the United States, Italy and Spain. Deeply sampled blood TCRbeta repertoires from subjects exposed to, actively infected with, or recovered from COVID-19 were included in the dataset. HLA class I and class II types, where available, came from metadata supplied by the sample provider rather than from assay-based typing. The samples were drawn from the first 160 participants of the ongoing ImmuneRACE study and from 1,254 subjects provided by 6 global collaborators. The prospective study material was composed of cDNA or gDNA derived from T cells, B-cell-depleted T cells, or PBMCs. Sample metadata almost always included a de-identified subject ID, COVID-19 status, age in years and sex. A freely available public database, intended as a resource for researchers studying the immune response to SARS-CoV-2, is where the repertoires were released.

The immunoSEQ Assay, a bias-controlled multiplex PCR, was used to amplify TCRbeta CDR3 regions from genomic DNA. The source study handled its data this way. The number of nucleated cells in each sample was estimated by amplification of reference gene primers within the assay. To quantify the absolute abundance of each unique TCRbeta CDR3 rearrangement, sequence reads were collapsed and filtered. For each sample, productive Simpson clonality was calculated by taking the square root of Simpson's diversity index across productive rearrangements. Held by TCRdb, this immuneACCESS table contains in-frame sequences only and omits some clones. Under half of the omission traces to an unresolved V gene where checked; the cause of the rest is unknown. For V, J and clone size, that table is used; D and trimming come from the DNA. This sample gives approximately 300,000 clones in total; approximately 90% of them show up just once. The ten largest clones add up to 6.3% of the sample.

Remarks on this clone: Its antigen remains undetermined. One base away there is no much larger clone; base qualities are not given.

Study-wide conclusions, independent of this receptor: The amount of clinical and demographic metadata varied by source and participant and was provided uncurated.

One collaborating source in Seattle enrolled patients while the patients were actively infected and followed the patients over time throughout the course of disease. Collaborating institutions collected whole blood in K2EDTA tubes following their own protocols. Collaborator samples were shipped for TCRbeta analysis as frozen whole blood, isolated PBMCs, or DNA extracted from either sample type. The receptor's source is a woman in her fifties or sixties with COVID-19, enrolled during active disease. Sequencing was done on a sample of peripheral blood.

The CDR3 reads CATSMGGLSTGELFF. In nucleotides, the sequence is TGTGCCACCTCAATGGGGGGTTTGAGCACCGGGGAGCTGTTTTTT. The chain employs TRBV24-1 and TRBJ2-2, with a tentative D gene TRBD2 over 6 matching bases. According to the germline V gene, CDR1 reads KGHDR and CDR2 reads SFDVKD. The cysteine opens and the phenylalanine closes a CDR3 of 15 amino acids. Only the CDR3 portion is preserved as DNA: 45 bases, with reading frame beginning at the first base. A distance of 17 bases separates the germline ends of V and J, which lose 9 bases and 4 bases respectively.